These 9 T cell receptor beta chains originate from one sample sequenced in a study of regulatory T cells in long-lasting Graves disease. Time point meaning: newly diagnosed GD, antithyroid drugs for less than 3 months. Scientists built the TCR library using RNA that was extracted from PBMCs. Through Arm-PCR of CDR3 regions and iRepertoire HTBI primers, TCR beta libraries were built. TCRdb itself ran the multiplex PCR reads through MiXCR, one entry per CDR3 protein. The sample lists 200,000 to 250,000 distinct CDR3 sequences, roughly 19% occurring once. Another study also made use of these data, one on T cells in Graves' hyperthyroidism and ophthalmopathy.

The material sequenced was peripheral blood mononuclear cells (PBMCs), taken at new diagnosis, from a patient treated with antithyroid drugs. These receptors came from a woman aged 25-40 years with Graves disease.

This clonotype was seen a few times. The V call is TRBV10-3, the J call TRBJ1-1; possible D gene TRBD1, 5 bases. This CDR3 is 15 amino acids long. Germline CDR1 and CDR2: ENHRY and SYGVKD. Deletions cut 5 bases from V and 7 bases from J, with 20 bases between. The CDR3, as DNA: TGTGCCATCAGTAATGCGGGACGGGGAGATAATGAAGCTTTCTTT. This sequence encodes CAISNAGRGDNEAFF.

This clonotype showed up many times. The V and J genes are TRBV6-2 or TRBV6-3 and TRBJ2-3; D is unclear. CDR1 MNHEY and CDR2 SVGEGT come from the germline V gene. V lost 0 bases to trimming and J lost 0 bases, with 7 bases between them. The length of the CDR3 is 15 residues. Here the CDR3 reads CASSYSGISTDTQYF. The CDR3 DNA reads as TGTGCCAGCAGTTACTCCGGCATAAGCACAGATACGCAGTATTTT.

This clonotype has a handful of counts. The chain employs TRBV30 and TRBJ1-3; no definite D call. Germline CDR1 GTSNPN, CDR2 SVGIG (reference sequence). The CDR3 has 14 residues. Trimming removed 3 bases from V and 2 bases from J, with 11 bases in between. The CDR3 is CAWRQGRTGNTIYF. Written as DNA, the CDR3 is TGTGCCTGGAGGCAAGGGAGAACTGGAAACACCATATATTTT.

The chain employs TRBV13 and TRBJ2-5, with TRBD2 matching over 7 bases. CDR1 and CDR2 from the germline V gene are PRHDT and FYEKMQ (reference sequence). With 2 bases clipped from V and 5 bases from J, the junction kept 11 bases outside the gene matches. The CDR3 is 16 residues long. CDR3 nucleotide sequence: TGTGCCAGCAGCTTATATCCGGGCGGGAGTGGCGAGACCCAGTACTTC. Protein: CASSLYPGGSGETQYF.

This clonotype was observed at least ten times. The chain joins TRBV28 to TRBJ1-1; possible D gene TRBD1, 5 bases. Germline V gives CDR1 MDHEN, CDR2 SYDVKM. V was clipped by 2 bases and J by 4 bases, with 8 bases between them. The CDR3 is made up of 13 amino acids. CDR3 region: CASSLRQGTEAFF. In DNA, the CDR3 is TGTGCCAGCAGTTTAAGGCAGGGCACTGAAGCTTTCTTT.

This clonotype was detected many times. This chain joins TRBV12-3 or TRBV12-4 and TRBJ2-1; the D gene is possibly TRBD2 (6 bases). The CDR3 consists of 17 residues. Trimming cost V 3 bases and J 6 bases, with 21 bases left between them. The DNA for the CDR3 is TGTGCCAGCAGTTTTCGGTTCGGGAGTGGCGACCCCAATGAGCAGTTCTTC. Protein: CASSFRFGSGDPNEQFF.

Remarks on this clonotype: This may arise from a read error, as a much more abundant clone is one base away. The chain links TRBV9 to TRBJ2-3, with 13 nucleotides matching TRBD2. This CDR3 has 16 residues. Germline-derived CDR1 and CDR2 are SGDLS and YYNGEE. The CDR3 DNA reads TGTGCCAGCAGCCCCAGGACTAGCGGGAGATCAGATACGAAGTATTTT. It encodes CASSPRTSGRSDTKYF.

Many counts were recorded for this clonotype. This chain joins TRBV19 and TRBJ1-1; D might be TRBD1 (5 bases). V was shortened by 9 bases and J by 0 bases, with 11 bases between the two germline ends. Germline CDR1 and CDR2: LNHDA and SQIVND (reference sequence). The CDR3 is made up of 13 amino acids. This CDR3 reads CASSKGLNTEAFF. For the CDR3, the DNA is TGTGCCAGCAGCAAGGGGTTGAACACTGAAGCTTTCTTT.

The sample holds many counts of this clonotype. The gene calls are TRBV7-2 and TRBJ1-5, with D unclear. Trimming took off 2 bases at V and 6 bases at J, with 17 bases between the two ends. CDR1 SGHTA and CDR2 FQGNSA come from the germline V gene. This CDR3 has 16 amino acids. The CDR3 DNA reads TGTGCCAGCAGCTTAAGTCTTAAACCGCCGGGTCAGCCCCAGCATTTT. It yields the protein CASSLSLKPPGQPQHF.